This paragraph reports one T cell receptor (beta chain). The target antigen is unknown. In the same sample, other DNA sequences code for this CDR3. Germline V CDR1 and CDR2: SGHTA, FQGNSA. The CDR3 has 14 amino acids. Trimming left V 5 bases short and J 0 bases short, with 5 bases between. The data are from a study of cytomegalovirus exposure and HLA in healthy donors. In the study overall: From about 179 million T cells, an earlier analysis saw roughly 110 million unique TCR beta sequences.

Use of 60 Vbeta and 13 Jbeta primers characterized the PCR. Generated by immunoSEQ multiplex PCR, the TCRdb table keeps only in-frame clones and is missing some. The table records 95,000 to 100,000 clones, about 80% of them present only once. Findings and caveats of the study: In a later analysis, the majority of CMV-associated beta chains seemingly showed HLA restriction. CMV serostatus was the sole immune exposure information available. TCR beta sequences reportedly predicted most subjects' HLA-A and HLA-B alleles accurately.

This chain connects TRBV7-2 to TRBJ1-6; no firm D call. This receptor was taken from a man between 40 and 49 years old in good health and CMV-seronegative. Material: PBMCs. CDR3 in DNA: TGTGCCAGCAGCCGTAGCTCCTATAATTCACCCCTCCACTTT. Its translation: CASSRSSYNSPLHF.